A selection of T cell receptor beta chains follows, all from one sample in a study of molecular identifiers for immune sequencing clone quantification. Each CDR3 protein gets one entry after TCRdb re-called the PCR reads with MiXCR. This table holds just under 650,000 distinct CDR3 sequences, 15% to 20% found once. The sample consisted of naive CD8+ T cells from blood, with Jurkat cell RNA spiked in. The receptors originated from a human donor in good health. Some libraries in this study had Jurkat cell RNA spiked in. CDR3s include the opening cysteine and the closing phenylalanine or tryptophan. The D gene is left open where the match is weak. Where a row states a size, it is once, few, many or the class of an expanded clone; other rows omit it.

J gene | D gene | clone size | V gene | CDR3 DNA | CDR3 protein
TRBJ1-5 | TRBD1 | many | TRBV7-6 | TGTGCCAGCAGCCGGGGACAGGGGAATAGCAATCAGCCCCAGCATTTT | CASSRGQGNSNQPQHF
TRBJ2-7 | . | few | TRBV4-1 | TGCGCCAGCAGCCAAGATCCGACTAACGTCGCCTACGAGCAGTACTTC | CASSQDPTNVAYEQYF
TRBJ2-1 | TRBD2 | . | TRBV7-2 | TGTGCCAGCAGCTTACTAGCGGGGGGGCCCAATGAGCAGTCCTTC | CASSLLAGGPNEQSF
TRBJ2-6 | . | many | TRBV7-2 | TGTGCCAGCAGCGCGGTAGGAGCGGTTCAGTATGGGGCCAACGTCCTGACTTTC | CASSAVGAVQYGANVLTF
TRBJ1-1 | . | many | TRBV7-9 | TGTGCCAGCAGCTTATCCCCTGCAAAGAACACTGAAGCTTTCTTT | CASSLSPAKNTEAFF
TRBJ2-3 | . | many | TRBV5-1 | TGCGCCAGCAGCGGTTCACGTACAGATACGCAGTATTTT | CASSGSRTDTQYF
TRBJ2-5 | . | many | TRBV3-1 | TGTGCCAGCAGCCAAGGAGTATCACTCGATATGTACCAAGAGACCCAGTACTTC | CASSQGVSLDMYQETQYF
TRBJ2-7 | . | few | TRBV7-6 | TGTGCCAGCAGCCCCGACCCGGCGCACTACGAGCGGTACTTC | CASSPDPAHYERYF
TRBJ1-5 | . | . | TRBV7-3 | TGTGCCAGCAGCTCCACAGGGTCCGGGAATCAGCCCCAGCATTTT | CASSSTGSGNQPQHF
TRBJ1-3 | . | few | TRBV7-9 | TGTGCCAGCAGCTTAGGGGATTGGGGAGCATTTGGGGCCTCTGGAAACACCATATATTTT | CASSLGDWGAFGASGNTIYF
TRBJ1-4 | . | . | TRBV5-1 | TGCGCCAGCAGCTTGGCGGGACCGAAGAATGAAAAACTGTTTTTT | CASSLAGPKNEKLFF
TRBJ2-3 | . | many | TRBV4-1 | TGCGCCAGCAGCCAACCCTCGCAGGGGTTCGCAGATACGCAGTATTTT | CASSQPSQGFADTQYF
TRBJ2-3 | . | many | TRBV24-1 | TGTGCCACCAGTGATTTGATCGGGGGTGCAGATACGCAGTATTTT | CATSDLIGGADTQYF
TRBJ2-7 | TRBD1 | . | TRBV5-1 | TGCGCCAGCAGCTTGGATCTTCGGGACAGGGCTTACGAGCAGTACTTC | CASSLDLRDRAYEQYF
TRBJ2-7 | . | many | TRBV4-1 | TGCGCCAGCAGCCAAACCGCGGCCTACGAGCAGTACTTC | CASSQTAAYEQYF
TRBJ2-3 | TRBD2 | few | TRBV14 | TGTGCCAGCAGCCAAGATTGGGCTAGCGGGGCCAGCACAGATACGCAGTATTTT | CASSQDWASGASTDTQYF
TRBJ1-5 | TRBD1 | many | TRBV28 | TGTGCCAGCAGTTTAGGGACAGCGAAAGCTTATAGCAATCAGCCCCAGCATTTT | CASSLGTAKAYSNQPQHF
TRBJ1-6 | . | many | TRBV9 | TGTGCCAGCAGCGTAAGTGGCAATTCACCCCTCCACTTT | CASSVSGNSPLHF
TRBJ1-1 | . | many | TRBV19 | TGTGCCAGTAGGCTTGTATCTTCGATGAACACTGAAGCTTTCTTT | CASRLVSSMNTEAFF
TRBJ2-3 | . | many | TRBV6-2/TRBV6-3 | TGTGCCAGCAGCAAAGACAGGGATACGCAGTATTTT | CASSKDRDTQYF
TRBJ1-1 | . | many | TRBV9 | TGTGCCAGCAGCGTATCCCAGACAGAGTACACTGAAGCTTTCTTT | CASSVSQTEYTEAFF
TRBJ2-2 | TRBD1 | . | TRBV13 | TGTGCCAGCAGCTCGGGGACAGCCTCCGGGGAGCTGTTTTTT | CASSSGTASGELFF
TRBJ2-7 | TRBD1 | . | TRBV20-1 | TGCAGTGCTAGCGTAGGGGGCTCCTACGGGCAGTACTTC | CSASVGGSYGQYF
TRBJ1-1 | TRBD1 | many | TRBV7-9 | TGTGCCAGCAGCGCAATCCGACGACAGGGCGGGACTGAAGCTTTCTTT | CASSAIRRQGGTEAFF
TRBJ2-1 | . | many | TRBV29-1 | TGCAGCGTTGTCGGGGTAACGACCTACAATGAGCAGTTCTTC | CSVVGVTTYNEQFF
TRBJ2-1 | . | . | TRBV12-3/TRBV12-4 | TGTGCCAGCAGTTTAGTGGGACTGAGCTCCTACAATGTGCAGTTCTTC | CASSLVGLSSYNVQFF
TRBJ1-1 | TRBD1 | many | TRBV28 | TGTGCCAGCAGTTCCCGGGACAGGGCAGCGGAACTCGCTGAAGCTTTCTTT | CASSSRDRAAELAEAFF
TRBJ2-1 | . | . | TRBV12-3/TRBV12-4 | TGTGCCAGCAGTTTATTGGCAGGGGGAGGGGATGAGCAGTTCTTC | CASSLLAGGGDEQFF
TRBJ2-5 | . | few | TRBV9 | TGTGCCAGCAGCGTAGGGGACATTTTAGCGGGTTTCCAAGAGACCCAGCACTTC | CASSVGDILAGFQETQHF
TRBJ2-1 | TRBD2 | . | TRBV9 | TGTGCCAGCAGCGGTAGTGGTAGCGGGATTAACAATGAGCAGTTCTTC | CASSGSGSGINNEQFF
TRBJ1-4 | TRBD1 | . | TRBV25-1 | TGTGCCAGCAGTGAAGCGGCCTCTCCGGGACAGGGTGGAGAAAAACTGTTTTTT | CASSEAASPGQGGEKLFF
TRBJ1-1 | . | many | TRBV7-2 | TGTGCCAGCAGCATACCGGACAGCCATCCGTTGACTGAAGCTTTCTTT | CASSIPDSHPLTEAFF
TRBJ2-5 | . | few | TRBV7-6 | TGTGCCAGCAGCTTAGCCCTGGGGGAGACCCAGTACTTC | CASSLALGETQYF
TRBJ2-7 | TRBD2 | . | TRBV6-6 | TGTGCCAGCAGACCCATAACTAGCGCGGTTTACGAGCAGTACTTC | CASRPITSAVYEQYF